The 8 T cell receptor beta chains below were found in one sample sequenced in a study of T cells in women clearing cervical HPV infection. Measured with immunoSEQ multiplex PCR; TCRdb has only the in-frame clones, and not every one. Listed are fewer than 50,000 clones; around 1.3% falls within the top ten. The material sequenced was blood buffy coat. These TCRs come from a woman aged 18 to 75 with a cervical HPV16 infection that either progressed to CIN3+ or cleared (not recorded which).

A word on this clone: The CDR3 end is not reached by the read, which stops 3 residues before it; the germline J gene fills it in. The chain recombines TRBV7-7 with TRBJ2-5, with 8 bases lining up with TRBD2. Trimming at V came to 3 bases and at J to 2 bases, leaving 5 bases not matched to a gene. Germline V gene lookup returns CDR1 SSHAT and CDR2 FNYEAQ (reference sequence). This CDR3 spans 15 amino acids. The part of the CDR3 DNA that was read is TGTGCCAGCAGCTTCGGGGGGGGGTGGCAAGAGACC. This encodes CASSFGGGWQET. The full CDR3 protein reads CASSFGGGWQETQYF.

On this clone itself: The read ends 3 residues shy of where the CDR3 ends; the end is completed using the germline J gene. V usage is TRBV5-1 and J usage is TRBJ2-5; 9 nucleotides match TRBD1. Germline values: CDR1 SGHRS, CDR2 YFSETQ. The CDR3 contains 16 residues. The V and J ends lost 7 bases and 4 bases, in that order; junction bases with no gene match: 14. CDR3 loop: CASGGQGSPRGETQYF. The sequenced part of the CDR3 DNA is TGCGCCAGCGGGGGACAGGGAAGTCCCAGGGGAGAGACC.

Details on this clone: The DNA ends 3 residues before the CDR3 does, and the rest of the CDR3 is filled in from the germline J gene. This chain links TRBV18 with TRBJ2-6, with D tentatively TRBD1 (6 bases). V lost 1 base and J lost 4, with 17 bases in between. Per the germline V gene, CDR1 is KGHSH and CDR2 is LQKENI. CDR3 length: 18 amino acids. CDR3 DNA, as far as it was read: TGTGCCAGCTCACCACTCGGCTGGGCAGGGGCCGGGGCCAACGTC. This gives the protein CASSPLGWAGAGANV. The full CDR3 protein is CASSPLGWAGAGANVLTF.

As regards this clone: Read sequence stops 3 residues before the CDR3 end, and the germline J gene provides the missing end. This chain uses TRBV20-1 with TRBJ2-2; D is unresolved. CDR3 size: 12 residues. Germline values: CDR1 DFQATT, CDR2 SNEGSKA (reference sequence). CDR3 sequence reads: CSATKAYEKLFF. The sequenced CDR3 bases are TGCAGTGCCACTAAGGCTTATGAAAAG.

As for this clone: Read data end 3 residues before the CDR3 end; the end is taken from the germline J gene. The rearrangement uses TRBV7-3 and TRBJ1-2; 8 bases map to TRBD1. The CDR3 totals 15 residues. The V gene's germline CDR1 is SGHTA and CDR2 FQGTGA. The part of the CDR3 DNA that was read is TGTGCCAGCAGCTTAGGGCAGGGGGCGACCTACGAC. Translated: CASSLGQGATYD. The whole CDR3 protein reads CASSLGQGATYDYTF.

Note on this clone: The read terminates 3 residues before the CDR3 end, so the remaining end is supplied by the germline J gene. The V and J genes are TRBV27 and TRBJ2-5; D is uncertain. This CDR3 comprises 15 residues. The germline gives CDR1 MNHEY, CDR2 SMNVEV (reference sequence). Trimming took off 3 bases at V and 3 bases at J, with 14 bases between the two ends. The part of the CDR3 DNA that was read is TGTGCCAGCAGTTTTTTAGGGCAGTCGGAAGAGACC. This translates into CASSFLGQSEET. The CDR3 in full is CASSFLGQSEETQYF.

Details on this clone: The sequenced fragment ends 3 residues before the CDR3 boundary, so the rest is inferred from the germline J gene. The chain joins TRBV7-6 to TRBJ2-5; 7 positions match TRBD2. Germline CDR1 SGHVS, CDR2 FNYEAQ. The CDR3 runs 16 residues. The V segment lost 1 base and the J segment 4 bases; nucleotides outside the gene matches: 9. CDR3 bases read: TGTGCCAGCAGCTTAGAAGCGGGAACGCGGGGAGAGACC. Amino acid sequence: CASSLEAGTRGET. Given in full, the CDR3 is CASSLEAGTRGETQYF.

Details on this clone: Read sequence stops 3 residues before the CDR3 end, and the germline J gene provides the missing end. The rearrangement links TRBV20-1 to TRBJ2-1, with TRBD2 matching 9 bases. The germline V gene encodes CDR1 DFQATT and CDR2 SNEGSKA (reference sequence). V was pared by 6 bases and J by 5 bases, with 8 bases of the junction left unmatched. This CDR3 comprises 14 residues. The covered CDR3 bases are TGCAGTGCCCCAGGACTAGCGCCACACAATGAG. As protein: CSAPGLAPHNE. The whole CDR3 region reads CSAPGLAPHNEQFF.